This T cell receptor (beta chain) was sequenced in a study of T cell responses to AZD1222 COVID-19 vaccine. Notes on the study in general: Reportedly, close to half of spike-specific TCRs are directed against unmutated variant regions. Clonal diversity may have been underestimated in mostly white British donors. Every sample of the repertoires postdated the peak T cell response.

TCRdb keeps only in-frame clones here, not all; method: immunoSEQ multiplex PCR. Among more than 70,000 clones listed, 80% to 90% were seen once. Trimming took 3 bases from V and 3 from J, leaving 9 bases between them. Germline assignment: CDR1 LNHNV and CDR2 YYDKDF (reference sequence). The CDR3 runs 14 residues. Concerning this clone itself: Its matching antigen is unknown.

Sequencing used peripheral blood, obtained on day 0 of AZD1222 vaccination. The chain uses TRBV15 and TRBJ2-1; unclear D gene. The receptor was derived from an adult in good health. The CDR3 DNA follows: TGTGCCACCAGCAGTCCCCAGGACTACAATGAGCAGTTCTTC. It encodes CATSSPQDYNEQFF.